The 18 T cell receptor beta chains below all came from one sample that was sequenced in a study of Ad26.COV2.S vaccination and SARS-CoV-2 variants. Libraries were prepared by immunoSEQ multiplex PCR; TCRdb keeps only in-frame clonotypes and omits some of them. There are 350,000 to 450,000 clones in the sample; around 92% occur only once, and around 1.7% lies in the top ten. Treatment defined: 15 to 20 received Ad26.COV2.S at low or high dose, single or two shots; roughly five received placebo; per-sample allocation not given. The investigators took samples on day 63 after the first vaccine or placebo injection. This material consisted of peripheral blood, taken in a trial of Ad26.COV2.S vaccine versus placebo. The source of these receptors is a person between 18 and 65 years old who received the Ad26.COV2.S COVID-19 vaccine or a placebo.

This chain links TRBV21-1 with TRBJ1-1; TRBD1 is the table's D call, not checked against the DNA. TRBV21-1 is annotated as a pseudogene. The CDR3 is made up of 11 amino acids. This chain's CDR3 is CASITGLPAFF. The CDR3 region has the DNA TGTGCCAGCATCACAGGGCTGCCAGCTTTCTTT.

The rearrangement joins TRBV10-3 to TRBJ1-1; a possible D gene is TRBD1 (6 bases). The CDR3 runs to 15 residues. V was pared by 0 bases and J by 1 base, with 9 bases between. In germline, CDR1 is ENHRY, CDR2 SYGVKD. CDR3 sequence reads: CAISESDRKNTEAFF. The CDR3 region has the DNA TGTGCCATCAGTGAGTCCGACAGGAAGAACACTGAAGCTTTCTTT.

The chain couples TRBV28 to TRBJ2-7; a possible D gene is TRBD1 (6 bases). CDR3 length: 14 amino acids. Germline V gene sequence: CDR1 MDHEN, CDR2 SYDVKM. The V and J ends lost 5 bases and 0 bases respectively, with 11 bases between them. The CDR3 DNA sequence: TGTGCCAGCAGTGTCGGACAGAGCTCCTACGAGCAGTACTTC. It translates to CASSVGQSSYEQYF.

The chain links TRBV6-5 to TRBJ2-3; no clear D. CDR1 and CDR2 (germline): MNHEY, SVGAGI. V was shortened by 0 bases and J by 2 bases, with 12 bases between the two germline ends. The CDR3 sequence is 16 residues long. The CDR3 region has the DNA TGTGCCAGCAGTTACTCGCCGGCACGACTCACAGATACGCAGTATTTT. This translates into CASSYSPARLTDTQYF.

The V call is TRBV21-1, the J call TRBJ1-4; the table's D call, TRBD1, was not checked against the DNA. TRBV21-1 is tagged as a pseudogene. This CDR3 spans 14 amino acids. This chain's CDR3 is CASSNWQDNEKLFF. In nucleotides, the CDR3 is TGTGCCAGCAGCAACTGGCAGGATAATGAAAAACTGTTTTTT.

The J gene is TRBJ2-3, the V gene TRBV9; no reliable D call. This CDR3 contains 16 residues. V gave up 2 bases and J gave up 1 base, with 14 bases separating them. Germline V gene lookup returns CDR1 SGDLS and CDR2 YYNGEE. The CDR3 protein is CASSVYSRLGTDTQYF. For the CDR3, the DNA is TGTGCCAGCAGCGTCTACAGTAGGCTAGGCACAGATACGCAGTATTTT.

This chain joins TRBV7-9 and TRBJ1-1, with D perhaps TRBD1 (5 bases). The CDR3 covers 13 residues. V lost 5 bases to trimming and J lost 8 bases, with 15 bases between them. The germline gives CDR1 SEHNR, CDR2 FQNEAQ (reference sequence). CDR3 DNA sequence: TGTGCCAGCAGCCAAAGTGCGGGGGTCGAAGCTTTCTTT. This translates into CASSQSAGVEAFF.

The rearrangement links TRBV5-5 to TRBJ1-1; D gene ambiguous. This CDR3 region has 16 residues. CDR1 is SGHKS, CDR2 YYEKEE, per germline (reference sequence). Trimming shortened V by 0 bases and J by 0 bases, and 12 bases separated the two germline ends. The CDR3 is CASSLAGVLMNTEAFF. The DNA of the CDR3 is TGTGCCAGCAGCTTGGCCGGGGTACTCATGAACACTGAAGCTTTCTTT. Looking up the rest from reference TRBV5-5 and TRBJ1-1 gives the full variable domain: DAGVTQSPTHLIKTRGQQVTLRCSPISGHKSVSWYQQVLGQGPQFIFQYYEKEERGRGNFPDRFSARQFPNYSSELNVNALLLGDSALYLCASSLAGVLMNTEAFFGQGTRLTVV.

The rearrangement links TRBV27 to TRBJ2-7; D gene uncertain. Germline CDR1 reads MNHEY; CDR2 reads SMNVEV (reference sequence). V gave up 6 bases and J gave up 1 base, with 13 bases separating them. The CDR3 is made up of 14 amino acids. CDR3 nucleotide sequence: TGTGCCAGCAGACCCACGACCCTTTCCTACGAGCAGTACTTC. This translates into CASRPTTLSYEQYF.

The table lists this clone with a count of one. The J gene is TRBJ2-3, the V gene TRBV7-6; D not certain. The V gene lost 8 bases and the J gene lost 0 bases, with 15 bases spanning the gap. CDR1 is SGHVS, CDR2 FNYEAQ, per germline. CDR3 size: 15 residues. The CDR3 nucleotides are TGTGCCAGCTCTCCCCGAATCGGGAGCACAGATACGCAGTATTTT. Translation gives CASSPRIGSTDTQYF. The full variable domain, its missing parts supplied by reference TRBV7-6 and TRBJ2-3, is GAGVSQSPRYKVTKRGQDVALRCDPISGHVSLYWYRQALGQGPEFLTYFNYEAQQDKSGLPNDRFSAERPEGSISTLTIQRTEQRDSAMYRCASSPRIGSTDTQYFGPGTRLTVL.

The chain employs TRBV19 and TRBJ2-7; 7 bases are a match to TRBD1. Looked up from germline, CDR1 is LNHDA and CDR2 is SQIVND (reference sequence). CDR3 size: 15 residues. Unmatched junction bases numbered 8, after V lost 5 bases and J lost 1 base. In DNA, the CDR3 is TGTGCCAGTAGTCTACCAGGGGGACCATCCTACGAGCAGTACTTC. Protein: CASSLPGGPSYEQYF.

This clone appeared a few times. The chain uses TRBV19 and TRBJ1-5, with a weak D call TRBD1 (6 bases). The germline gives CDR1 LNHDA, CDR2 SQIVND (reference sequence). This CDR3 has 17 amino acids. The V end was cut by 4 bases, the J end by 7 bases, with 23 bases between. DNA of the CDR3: TGTGCCAGTAGTACCCCCAACGCGGGACATCCATACCAGCCCCAGCATTTT. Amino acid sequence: CASSTPNAGHPYQPQHF.

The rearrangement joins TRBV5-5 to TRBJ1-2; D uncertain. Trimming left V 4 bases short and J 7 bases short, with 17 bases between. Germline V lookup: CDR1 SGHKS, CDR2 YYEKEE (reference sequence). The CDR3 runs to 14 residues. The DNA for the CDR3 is TGTGCCAGCAGCCTACACACGGTCGGTGGTGGCTACACCTTC. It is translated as CASSLHTVGGGYTF. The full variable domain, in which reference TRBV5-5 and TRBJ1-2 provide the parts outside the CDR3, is DAGVTQSPTHLIKTRGQQVTLRCSPISGHKSVSWYQQVLGQGPQFIFQYYEKEERGRGNFPDRFSARQFPNYSSELNVNALLLGDSALYLCASSLHTVGGGYTFGSGTRLTVV.

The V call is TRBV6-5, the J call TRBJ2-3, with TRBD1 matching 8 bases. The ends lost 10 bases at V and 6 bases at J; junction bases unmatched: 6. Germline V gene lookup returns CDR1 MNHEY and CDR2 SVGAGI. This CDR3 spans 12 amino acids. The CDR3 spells CATSTGVDTQYF. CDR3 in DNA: TGTGCCACCTCGACAGGGGTCGATACGCAGTATTTT.

CDR3 in DNA: TGTGCCAGCAGCTTAGAGCCTAGCGGGGCCTACAATGAGCAGTTCTTC. Translation: CASSLEPSGAYNEQFF. The chain links TRBV7-2 to TRBJ2-1; 9 nucleotides agree with TRBD2. The ends lost 1 base at V and 2 bases at J; junction bases unmatched: 3. There are 16 residues in the CDR3. The germline CDR1 and CDR2 sequences are SGHTA and FQGNSA.

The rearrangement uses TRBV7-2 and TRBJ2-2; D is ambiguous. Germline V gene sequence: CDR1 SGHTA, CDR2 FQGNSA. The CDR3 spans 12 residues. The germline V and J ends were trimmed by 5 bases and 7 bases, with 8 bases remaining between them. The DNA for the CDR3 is TGTGCCAGCAGCCTTGTGCTCGGGGAGCTGTTTTTT. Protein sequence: CASSLVLGELFF.

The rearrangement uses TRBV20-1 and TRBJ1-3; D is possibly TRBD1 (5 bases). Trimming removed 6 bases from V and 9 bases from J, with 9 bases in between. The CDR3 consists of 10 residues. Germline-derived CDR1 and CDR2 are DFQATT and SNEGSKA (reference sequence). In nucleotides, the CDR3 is TGCAGTGCCCGTGGGGGCACCATATATTTT. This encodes CSARGGTIYF.

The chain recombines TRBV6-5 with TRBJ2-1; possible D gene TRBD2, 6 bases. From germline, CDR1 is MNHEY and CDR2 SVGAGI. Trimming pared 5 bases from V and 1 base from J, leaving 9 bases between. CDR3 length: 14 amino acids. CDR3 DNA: TGTGCCAGCAGTATAGCGGCATCCTACAATGAGCAGTTCTTC. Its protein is CASSIAASYNEQFF.